This T cell receptor beta chain was recovered during a study of OX40 agonist ivuxolimab in advanced cancers. Study summary: Dose-escalation patients had hepatocellular carcinoma, melanoma, renal cell or head and neck cancer. Whole-study findings and limits: People who partly responded at 0.1-3.0 mg/kg had some of the least clonal expansion seen.

Patients with autoimmune history or systemic immunosuppression were excluded. As to this clone: Its antigen is unknown.

The CDR3 is 13 residues long. Germline V gives CDR1 SEHNR, CDR2 FQNEAQ (reference sequence). Deletions cut 8 bases from V and 5 bases from J, with 13 bases between. The method was immunoSEQ multiplex PCR; TCRdb's version includes in-frame clones alone and lacks a portion of them. Here the sample spans 45,000 to 50,000 clones, approximately 90% being singletons. The genes are TRBV7-9 and TRBJ1-5; TRBD1 might be the D (5 bases). The input for sequencing was CD4+ or CD8+ T cells sorted from blood, taken in a trial of the OX40 agonist ivuxolimab. The sequence was obtained from an adult with an advanced solid tumor such as melanoma, head and neck, liver or kidney cancer. Here the CDR3 DNA reads TGTGCCAGCGGAACAGGCCCAGATCAGCCCCAGCATTTT. This sequence encodes CASGTGPDQPQHF.